The 14 T cell receptor beta chains in this list originate from one sample, sequenced in a study of identical twins. TCRdb called the 5' RACE reads again in MiXCR, with one record for every CDR3 protein. This sample has 500,000 to 600,000 distinct CDR3 sequences, with less than 25% found just once. Another study also made use of these data, one on T cells expressing NK-cell markers.

Sequenced input: CD4+ T cells sorted from blood. All receptors come from a woman younger than 30 in good health.

The table lists this clonotype with a few counts. The chain uses TRBV20-1 and TRBJ2-2; D uncertain. This CDR3 comprises 17 residues. V lost 0 bases to trimming and J lost 0 bases, with 14 bases between them. Germline values: CDR1 DFQATT, CDR2 SNEGSKA (reference sequence). Written as DNA, the CDR3 is TGCAGTGCTAGAGATCTTGACTGGCGGACGAACACCGGGGAGCTGTTTTTT. Translation gives CSARDLDWRTNTGELFF.

The chain recombines TRBV9 with TRBJ1-1; 10 positions agree with TRBD1. This CDR3 has 15 amino acids. The V segment lost 4 bases and the J segment 4 bases; nucleotides outside the gene matches: 7. Germline lookup yields CDR1 SGDLS and CDR2 YYNGEE. The CDR3 protein is CASSSRTGGITEAFF. For the CDR3, the DNA is TGTGCCAGCAGCTCCAGGACAGGGGGTATCACTGAAGCTTTCTTT.

This clonotype was detected once. V is TRBV20-1 and J is TRBJ1-4; 10 positions agree with TRBD1. This CDR3 is built from 14 residues. The J segment lost 10 bases and the V segment lost 6 bases, leaving 11 bases of the junction unmatched. Germline values: CDR1 DFQATT, CDR2 SNEGSKA (reference sequence). This CDR3 is CSARPTGGEGKLFF. The CDR3 coding sequence is TGCAGTGCCAGACCGACAGGGGGCGAGGGAAAACTGTTTTTT.

This clonotype was counted between two and nine times. The chain carries TRBV6-1 and TRBJ2-7, with D uncertain. The CDR3 length is 13 residues. V was cut by 7 bases and J by 2 bases, with 12 bases left in between. Germline loops: CDR1 MNHNS, CDR2 SASEGT. CDR3: CASTVPATYEQYF. The CDR3 coding sequence is TGTGCCAGCACGGTTCCCGCCACCTACGAGCAGTACTTC.

CDR3 in DNA: TGCGCCAGCAGCTTGTCACGACAGGGAAGTTCCTACGAGCAGTACTTC. It is translated as CASSLSRQGSSYEQYF. The V gene is TRBV5-1, the J gene TRBJ2-7; 7 positions agree with TRBD1. Per the germline V gene, CDR1 is SGHRS and CDR2 is YFSETQ. Trimming removed 1 base from V and 1 base from J; junction bases left unmatched: 8. This CDR3 contains 16 residues.

The V and J genes are TRBV7-8 and TRBJ1-2; no reliable D call. The CDR3 is 13 amino acids. The germline V gene encodes CDR1 SGHVS and CDR2 FQNEAQ. Trimming shortened V by 1 base and J by 8 bases, and 11 bases separated the two germline ends. CDR3 residues: CASSLGREGGYTF. The CDR3 DNA reads as TGTGCCAGCAGCTTAGGAAGGGAAGGCGGCTACACCTTC. Full variable domain (outside the CDR3, taken from reference TRBV7-8 and TRBJ1-2): GAGVSQSPRYKVAKRGQDVALRCDPISGHVSLFWYQQALGQGPEFLTYFQNEAQLDKSGLPSDRFFAERPEGSVSTLKIQRTQQEDSAVYLCASSLGREGGYTFGSGTRLTVV.

This clonotype was found a few times. V gene TRBV3-1 combines with J gene TRBJ1-2, with 7 bases matching TRBD1. The length of the CDR3 is 15 residues. Trimming took 3 bases from V and 5 from J; bases not matched to a gene: 9. Per germline, CDR1 LGHDT and CDR2 YNNKEL (reference sequence). The CDR3: CASSHRQGTSYGYTF. As DNA, the CDR3 is TGTGCCAGCAGCCACCGACAGGGAACGTCGTATGGCTACACCTTC. The whole variable domain, filled in from reference TRBV3-1 and TRBJ1-2, reads DTAVSQTPKYLVTQMGNDKSIKCEQNLGHDTMYWYKQDSKKFLKIMFSYNNKELIINETVPNRFSPKSPDKAHLNLHINSLELGDSAVYFCASSHRQGTSYGYTFGSGTRLTVV.

V usage is TRBV27 and J usage is TRBJ2-3; D is possibly TRBD2 (5 bases). The ends were cut back, 9 bases at V and 3 bases at J, with 19 bases in the middle. Germline assignment: CDR1 MNHEY and CDR2 SMNVEV (reference sequence). The CDR3 covers 15 residues. The CDR3 coding sequence is TGTGCCAGTCTTCCTAGAATAGCGACTACAGATACGCAGTATTTT. Its protein is CASLPRIATTDTQYF.

The CDR3 reads CASSQASATRTLNIQYF. For the CDR3, the DNA is TGTGCCAGCAGCCAAGCCAGTGCGACCCGCACCTTGAACATTCAGTACTTC. This sequence joins TRBV4-2 and TRBJ2-4; no clear D. With 1 base removed from V and 7 bases from J, the gap between germline ends came to 20 bases. Germline-derived CDR1 and CDR2 are LGHNA and YNFKEQ. The CDR3 is made up of 17 amino acids.

The rearrangement links TRBV4-3 to TRBJ2-2; D is undetermined. V gave up 1 base and J gave up 8 bases, with 5 bases separating them. Looked up from germline, CDR1 is LGHNA and CDR2 is YSLEER. This CDR3 contains 12 residues. The CDR3 loop is CASSQVRGELFF. The CDR3 DNA follows: TGCGCCAGCAGCCAAGTCCGGGGGGAGCTGTTTTTT.

The chain employs TRBV7-2 and TRBJ1-2; 7 bases map to TRBD1. Germline V lookup: CDR1 SGHTA, CDR2 FQGNSA. Trimming cost V 3 bases and J 6 bases; bases outside gene matches: 4. The CDR3 runs 13 residues. The chain's CDR3 is CASSFIRGNGYTF. CDR3 nucleotides: TGTGCCAGCAGCTTTATCAGGGGGAATGGCTACACCTTC.

This clonotype was picked up many times. The chain joins TRBV5-1 to TRBJ1-3; no definite D call. The germline CDR1 and CDR2 sequences are SGHRS and YFSETQ. The CDR3 sequence is 14 residues long. Trimming removed 1 base at V and 4 bases at J, with 9 bases between. CDR3 coding DNA: TGCGCCAGCAGCTTGACAGTCGACGGAAACACCATATATTTT. Translating gives CASSLTVDGNTIYF.

The rearrangement links TRBV6-5 to TRBJ1-5; D gene ambiguous. The CDR3 is 15 amino acids. The germline CDR1 and CDR2 sequences are MNHEY and SVGAGI. Trimming stripped 0 bases from V and 2 bases from J, with 8 bases between. The CDR3 DNA follows: TGTGCCAGCAGTTACTCGGGGTCTCGCAATCAGCCCCAGCATTTT. Residues: CASSYSGSRNQPQHF.

This clonotype occurred many times. The V gene is TRBV20-1, the J gene TRBJ1-4; D is unclear. CDR1 is DFQATT, CDR2 SNEGSKA, per germline (reference sequence). The length of the CDR3 is 10 residues. The V gene lost 5 bases and the J gene lost 8 bases, with 6 bases spanning the gap. Written as DNA, the CDR3 is TGCAGTGCTCTCCAAGAAAAACTGTTTTTT. Amino acid sequence: CSALQEKLFF.